These 11 T cell receptor beta chains were all obtained from the same sample, sequenced in a study of CD8+CD57+ T cells in acquired aplastic anemia. Genomic DNA acted as the template from which TCR beta VDJ combination and CDR3 sequence profiling were carried out. TCRdb itself ran the reads through MiXCR, one entry per CDR3 protein. The sample contains hundreds of thousands of distinct CDR3 sequences, 65% to 75% of which appear only once. The sequencing input was sorted CD4+, CD8+, or CD8+CD57+ T cells (not recorded which) from PBMCs. These receptors all stem from a human donor in good health, serving as a control.

The chain is built from TRBV9 and TRBJ2-2, with D perhaps being TRBD1 or TRBD2 (5 bases each). There are 16 residues in the CDR3. Germline V gene lookup returns CDR1 SGDLS and CDR2 YYNGEE. Deletions cut 4 bases from V and 11 bases from J, with 24 bases between. In DNA form, the CDR3 reads TGTGCCAGCAGCATTCAGACAAGGGACCCGCACTACGAGCTGTTTTTT. This codes for CASSIQTRDPHYELFF.

This clonotype came up many times. The chain carries TRBV5-8 and TRBJ1-6; 9 bases agree with TRBD1. Germline CDR1 reads SGHTS; CDR2 reads YDEGEE. The CDR3 is 14 residues long. V shed 2 bases, J shed 8 bases, and the junction held 2 bases outside the gene matches. The CDR3 nucleotides are TGTGCCAGCAGCTTACAGGGGGCTGATTCACCCCTCCACTTT. This gives the protein CASSLQGADSPLHF.

The sample holds many counts of this clonotype. The V and J genes are TRBV29-1 and TRBJ1-3; D is undetermined. CDR3 length equals 17 residues. Germline-derived CDR1 and CDR2 are SQVTM and ANQGSEA. V shed 1 base and J shed 1 base, with 17 bases lying between them. This chain's CDR3 is CSVEGGSGQTSGNTIYF. In DNA, the CDR3 is TGCAGCGTTGAAGGAGGCTCGGGCCAAACGTCTGGAAACACCATATATTTT.

V and J are TRBV7-6 and TRBJ2-7, with 12 bases matching TRBD2. The germline gives CDR1 SGHVS, CDR2 FNYEAQ. The CDR3 loop spans 16 amino acids. Unmatched junction bases numbered 9, after V lost 3 bases and J lost 6 bases. CDR3 sequence (DNA): TGTGCCAGCAGCTTCGGGGGAGGACTAGCGGGGATCGAGCAGTACTTC. Translation gives CASSFGGGLAGIEQYF. Based on the CDR3 plus reference TRBV7-6 and TRBJ2-7, the full variable domain is GAGVSQSPRYKVTKRGQDVALRCDPISGHVSLYWYRQALGQGPEFLTYFNYEAQQDKSGLPNDRFSAERPEGSISTLTIQRTEQRDSAMYRCASSFGGGLAGIEQYFGPGTRLTVT.

As for this clonotype: One end of the junction is discordant with germline, which a read error may explain. The rearrangement joins TRBV7-2 to TRBJ1-1; D gene ambiguous. This CDR3 has 14 residues. In germline, CDR1 is SGHTA, CDR2 FQGNSA. CDR3 region: CASSLQAAYGEAFF. CDR3 DNA sequence: TGTGCCAGCAGCTTACAGGCAGCCTATGGTGAAGCCTTCTTT.

This chain uses TRBV7-3 with TRBJ1-1; D not resolved. Trimming left V 1 base short and J 5 bases short, with 8 bases between. The germline V gene has CDR1 SGHTA and CDR2 FQGTGA. The CDR3 loop spans 13 amino acids. The CDR3 spells CASSLIRYTEAFF. The CDR3 nucleotides are TGTGCCAGCAGCTTAATCAGGTATACTGAAGCTTTCTTT.

The chain has TRBV9 and TRBJ2-7; D gene uncertain. Trimming removed 4 bases from V and 0 bases from J, with 17 bases in between. This CDR3 comprises 16 residues. Germline V gene data show CDR1 as SGDLS and CDR2 as YYNGEE. The CDR3 loop is CASSPEPALISYEQYF. CDR3 in DNA: TGTGCCAGCAGCCCCGAACCCGCCCTGATCTCCTACGAGCAGTACTTC.

This clonotype was observed at least ten times. The genes are TRBV7-9 and TRBJ1-6, with D perhaps TRBD1 (6 bases). The CDR3 extends over 14 amino acids. Germline CDR1 SEHNR, CDR2 FQNEAQ (reference sequence). Trimming removed 3 bases from V and 7 bases from J, with 10 bases in between. The DNA for the CDR3 is TGTGCCAGCAGCTTGGACAGCCTGAATTCACCCCTCCACTTT. The encoded protein is CASSLDSLNSPLHF.

This rearrangement joins TRBV12-3 or TRBV12-4 to TRBJ1-2; no firm D call. CDR3 length: 15 amino acids. The V end lost 5 bases, the J end lost 7 bases, and 20 bases lay between the germline ends. The CDR3 region is CASSKGPGPKGGYTF. Here the CDR3 DNA reads TGTGCCAGCAGTAAAGGACCGGGTCCCAAGGGTGGCTACACCTTC.

The rearrangement joins TRBV19 to TRBJ2-1; weak D call: TRBD2 (5 bases). The germline V gene has CDR1 LNHDA and CDR2 SQIVND (reference sequence). The CDR3 is 15 amino acids. V was shortened by 5 bases and J by 4 bases, with 15 bases between the two germline ends. Here the CDR3 DNA reads TGTGCCAGTAGTCGATCTCGGGGAGATTACAATGAGCAGTTCTTC. Amino acid sequence: CASSRSRGDYNEQFF.

This clonotype was observed many times. The V and J genes are TRBV5-1 and TRBJ2-3; D not resolved. Trimming removed 0 bases at V and 2 bases at J, with 16 bases between. This CDR3 contains 17 residues. In germline, CDR1 is SGHRS, CDR2 YFSETQ. Here the CDR3 reads CASSLADSRSATDTQYF. The CDR3 DNA follows: TGCGCCAGCAGCTTGGCCGATTCCCGGTCGGCCACAGATACGCAGTATTTT.